This T cell receptor (beta chain) is from a study of cytomegalovirus exposure and HLA in healthy donors. Trimming took off 2 bases at V and 8 bases at J, with 11 bases between the two ends. Per the germline V gene, CDR1 is SGDLS and CDR2 is YYNGEE. The CDR3 spans 13 residues. A few counts support this clone. This PCR relied on a set of 60 Vbeta primers and 13 Jbeta primers. The data were produced by immunoSEQ multiplex PCR, yet TCRdb's version contains in-frame clones alone and is incomplete. The sample consists of some 150,000 clones, 60% to 85% of them appearing once. What was sequenced was PBMCs. The clonotype comes from a man between 40 and 49 years old in good health and CMV-seropositive. The V call is TRBV9, the J call TRBJ2-1; D may be TRBD1 (5 bases). The CDR3 spells CASSVNQGYEQFF. For the CDR3, the DNA is TGTGCCAGCAGCGTGAACCAGGGTTATGAGCAGTTCTTC.